The 24 T cell receptor beta chains below all came from one sample that was sequenced in a study of blood T cell repertoires in COVID-19. Using immunoSEQ multiplex PCR, the repertoire was profiled, and TCRdb retains in-frame clones only, with some absent. There are 200,000 to 300,000 clones in the sample; about 87% occur only once, and more than 6.5% lies in the top ten. The source material was peripheral blood. The origin of the receptors is a woman aged 70 to 79 with active or convalescent COVID-19.

This chain uses TRBV11-2 with TRBJ1-3; D is ambiguous. This CDR3 region has 13 residues. Germline V CDR1 and CDR2: SGHAT, FQNNGV. V lost 1 base, J lost 7 bases, and 8 bases lay in between. The CDR3 protein is CASSLVGVNTIYF. The CDR3 DNA reads TGTGCCAGCAGCTTAGTCGGGGTGAACACCATATATTTT.

The chain is built from TRBV6-5 and TRBJ1-6; D not resolved. The V gene lost 6 bases and the J gene lost 0 bases, with 6 bases spanning the gap. CDR3 length equals 14 residues. CDR1 is MNHEY, CDR2 SVGAGI, per germline. The CDR3 sequence: CASRRSSYNSPLHF. The CDR3, as DNA: TGTGCCAGCAGGAGGAGCTCCTATAATTCACCCCTCCACTTT.

The chain employs TRBV5-5 and TRBJ1-2, with 11 positions matching TRBD1. V lost 4 bases to trimming and J lost 4 bases; unmatched junction nucleotides: 9. Germline assignment: CDR1 SGHKS and CDR2 YYEKEE (reference sequence). The length of the CDR3 is 16 residues. CDR3 sequence reads: CASSARSGTGGYGYTF. DNA for the CDR3: TGTGCCAGCAGCGCAAGGTCCGGGACAGGGGGCTATGGCTACACCTTC.

V gene TRBV3-1 (or the pseudogene TRBV3-2) combines with J gene TRBJ1-3, with D maybe TRBD1 (5 bases). The germline V gene encodes CDR1 LGHDT and CDR2 YNNKEL (reference sequence). The CDR3 is made up of 14 amino acids. Between the trimmed V and J ends, which lost 5 bases and 1 base, there was a span of 9 bases. CDR3 protein: CASSGTSSGNTIYF. CDR3 nucleotides: TGTGCCAGCAGCGGGACTTCATCTGGAAACACCATATATTTT.

J is TRBJ1-1 and V is TRBV18; D is unclear. Deletions cut 2 bases from V and 5 bases from J, with 15 bases between. CDR1 is KGHSH and CDR2 is LQKENI in the germline V gene. The CDR3 contains 15 residues. CDR3 amino acids: CASSPVRGGGTEAFF. In DNA form, the CDR3 reads TGTGCCAGCTCACCAGTCCGCGGTGGCGGTACTGAAGCTTTCTTT. Full variable domain (outside the CDR3, taken from reference TRBV18 and TRBJ1-1): NAGVMQNPRHLVRRRGQEARLRCSPMKGHSHVYWYRQLPEEGLKFMVYLQKENIIDESGMPKERFSAEFPKEGPSILRIQQVVRGDSAAYFCASSPVRGGGTEAFFGQGTRLTVV.

This clone was counted once. The CDR3 spells CASSLAGTYNEQFF. The CDR3 nucleotides read TGTGCCAGCAGCTTAGCAGGGACTTACAATGAGCAGTTCTTC. The chain couples TRBV7-3 to TRBJ2-1; maybe TRBD2 (6 bases). The CDR3 spans 14 residues. The germline V and J ends were trimmed by 2 bases and 4 bases, with 9 bases remaining between them. CDR1 SGHTA and CDR2 FQGTGA come from the germline V gene.

The chain uses TRBV12-5 and TRBJ1-3; the D is unclear. Germline values: CDR1 LGHNT, CDR2 FRNRAP. The CDR3 contains 15 residues. With 5 bases removed from V and 1 base from J, the gap between germline ends came to 12 bases. The DNA of the CDR3 is TGTGCTAGTGGTGATACGGGTGGGTCTGGAAACACCATATATTTT. Protein sequence: CASGDTGGSGNTIYF. Full variable domain (remainder filled in from reference TRBV12-5 and TRBJ1-3): DARVTQTPRHKVTEMGQEVTMRCQPILGHNTVFWYRQTMMQGLELLAYFRNRAPLDDSGMPKDRFSAEMPDATLATLKIQPSEPRDSAVYFCASGDTGGSGNTIYFGEGSWLTVV.

This chain connects TRBV5-1 to TRBJ2-1; 9 bases fit TRBD2. Germline values: CDR1 SGHRS, CDR2 YFSETQ. The junction had 1 base not matched to a gene; V was cut back by 2 bases and J by 1 base. The CDR3 sequence is 15 residues long. The CDR3 spells CASSFLAGSYNEQFF. CDR3 DNA sequence: TGCGCCAGCAGCTTTCTAGCGGGGTCCTACAATGAGCAGTTCTTC.

V and J are TRBV19 and TRBJ2-1; 10 nucleotides agree with TRBD2. Germline assignment: CDR1 LNHDA and CDR2 SQIVND (reference sequence). The CDR3 contains 16 residues. V trimming: 6 bases; J trimming: 6 bases; junction bases outside the gene matches: 11. In DNA, the CDR3 is TGTGCCAGTAGGGACGACCTAGCGGGGGCCAGCAATGAGCAGTTCTTC. Translation: CASRDDLAGASNEQFF.

CDR3 amino acids: CASSPRLAGGRGDTQYF. The CDR3 bases are TGTGCCAGCAGCCCCCGACTAGCGGGGGGGCGTGGAGATACGCAGTATTTT. The chain carries TRBV7-2 and TRBJ2-3; 14 positions agree with TRBD2. The V gene end was trimmed by 5 bases and the J gene end by 5 bases; junction bases not matched to a gene: 9. Germline-derived CDR1 and CDR2 are SGHTA and FQGNSA. The CDR3 loop spans 17 amino acids.

This chain connects TRBV7-9 to TRBJ2-2; TRBD2 might be the D (5 bases). The germline gives CDR1 SEHNR, CDR2 FQNEAQ (reference sequence). V gave up 5 bases and J gave up 7 bases, with 8 bases separating them. The CDR3 is 12 residues long. The CDR3: CASSLDFGELFF. CDR3 coding DNA: TGTGCCAGCAGCCTGGACTTCGGGGAGCTGTTTTTT.

The chain joins TRBV12-5 to TRBJ1-2; D is unresolved. There are 15 residues in the CDR3. CDR1 LGHNT and CDR2 FRNRAP come from the germline V gene. Trimming stripped 0 bases from V and 4 bases from J, with 12 bases between. CDR3: CASGLVPAGPYGYTF. The CDR3 DNA is TGTGCTAGTGGTTTGGTACCTGCAGGCCCCTATGGCTACACCTTC.

Only a few counts were recorded for this clone. The chain combines TRBV19 with TRBJ1-1, with 7 bases aligning to TRBD1. Germline assignment: CDR1 LNHDA and CDR2 SQIVND (reference sequence). With 2 bases clipped from V and 2 bases from J, the junction kept 5 bases outside the gene matches. This CDR3 region has 15 residues. CDR3 sequence (DNA): TGTGCCAGTAGTATACCCGGGACAGCTAACACTGAAGCTTTCTTT. The encoded protein is CASSIPGTANTEAFF.

The rearrangement links TRBV3-1 (or the pseudogene TRBV3-2) to TRBJ1-2; possible D gene TRBD1, 5 bases. CDR1 is LGHDT, CDR2 YNNKEL, per germline (reference sequence). The CDR3 extends over 15 amino acids. Deletions cut 1 base from V and 4 bases from J, with 13 bases between. The CDR3 loop is CASSQGRVGGYGYTF. In DNA, the CDR3 is TGTGCCAGCAGCCAAGGGCGGGTGGGGGGCTATGGCTACACCTTC.

V and J are TRBV7-9 and TRBJ1-2, with TRBD1 matching 8 bases. Trimming cost V 4 bases and J 8 bases; bases outside gene matches: 6. The CDR3 sequence is 13 residues long. CDR1 is SEHNR, CDR2 FQNEAQ, per germline (reference sequence). This CDR3 is CASSSGQVQGYTF. CDR3 bases: TGTGCCAGCAGCTCGGGACAGGTGCAGGGCTACACCTTC.

V usage is TRBV11-3 and J usage is TRBJ2-3; D is possibly TRBD1 (6 bases). Germline assignment: CDR1 SGHNT and CDR2 YENEEA. Trimming shortened V by 3 bases and J by 4 bases, and 11 bases separated the two germline ends. This CDR3 has 14 residues. This chain's CDR3 is CASSLGTSSDTQYF. CDR3 bases: TGTGCCAGCAGCTTGGGGACATCTTCAGATACGCAGTATTTT.

This rearrangement joins TRBV3-1 (or the pseudogene TRBV3-2) to TRBJ2-1; the D gene is possibly TRBD1 (6 bases). V lost 1 base, J lost 4 bases, and 11 bases lay in between. CDR1 and CDR2 (germline): LGHDT, YNNKEL (reference sequence). This CDR3 spans 15 amino acids. CDR3 region: CASSQAGRGYNEQFF. CDR3 coding DNA: TGTGCCAGCAGCCAAGCTGGCAGGGGATACAATGAGCAGTTCTTC.

The chain has TRBV11-3 and TRBJ2-7; perhaps TRBD1 as D (5 bases). Trimming pared 5 bases from V and 3 bases from J, leaving 8 bases between. This CDR3 is built from 12 residues. Germline assignment: CDR1 SGHNT and CDR2 YENEEA. The CDR3 DNA reads as TGTGCCAGCAGCAGGACACACTACGAGCAGTACTTC. Translated: CASSRTHYEQYF.

The rearrangement links TRBV6-5 to TRBJ1-2; D is undetermined. Germline CDR1 reads MNHEY; CDR2 reads SVGAGI. The CDR3 is made up of 15 amino acids. V was pared by 4 bases and J by 0 bases, with 12 bases between. The CDR3 DNA follows: TGTGCCAGCAGTTCCCCGGGATCTCCTAACTATGGCTACACCTTC. Translation gives CASSSPGSPNYGYTF.

This rearrangement joins TRBV5-1 to TRBJ1-1, with TRBD1 identical over 9 bases. The CDR3 length is 13 residues. With V trimmed by 0 bases and J by 7 bases, 1 base remained unmatched. Germline V gives CDR1 SGHRS, CDR2 YFSETQ. CDR3 DNA sequence: TGCGCCAGCAGCTTGGGACAGGGGGTTGAAGCTTTCTTT. Its protein product is CASSLGQGVEAFF.

V and J are TRBV6-5 and TRBJ1-1, with D perhaps matching TRBD1 (6 bases). Germline V CDR1 and CDR2: MNHEY, SVGAGI. This CDR3 is 13 amino acids long. Trimming pared 7 bases from V and 7 bases from J, leaving 16 bases between. The CDR3 DNA sequence: TGTGCCAGCACTATAGAACAGGGCTTTGAAGCTTTCTTT. It encodes CASTIEQGFEAFF.

This chain links TRBV5-1 with TRBJ1-4; a weak D match, TRBD1 (5 bases). Trimming left V 4 bases short and J 0 bases short, with 16 bases between. The CDR3 spans 17 residues. Germline lookup yields CDR1 SGHRS and CDR2 YFSETQ. CDR3 residues: CASSPSLQVATNEKLFF. The CDR3 nucleotides are TGCGCCAGCAGCCCGTCGCTACAGGTTGCAACTAATGAAAAACTGTTTTTT. The complete variable domain, with remaining parts taken from reference TRBV5-1 and TRBJ1-4, reads KAGVTQTPRYLIKTRGQQVTLSCSPISGHRSVSWYQQTPGQGLQFLFEYFSETQRNKGNFPGRFSGRQFSNSRSEMNVSTLELGDSALYLCASSPSLQVATNEKLFFGSGTQLSVL.

The V gene is TRBV19, the J gene TRBJ2-2, with 8 positions matching TRBD1. CDR1 and CDR2 from the germline V gene are LNHDA and SQIVND (reference sequence). V dropped 8 bases and J dropped 4; count of bases not matched to a gene: 9. CDR3 length equals 15 residues. CDR3 DNA: TGTGCCAGTTTCAGCCGGGACAGGCTCACCGGGGAGCTGTTTTTT. Translated: CASFSRDRLTGELFF.

The chain carries TRBV7-2 and TRBJ1-4; D gene ambiguous. Germline values: CDR1 SGHTA, CDR2 FQGNSA. V was trimmed by 5 bases and J by 3 bases, leaving 22 bases between them. CDR3 length: 18 residues. CDR3 region: CASSPTGIAFASNEKLFF. DNA of the CDR3: TGTGCCAGCAGCCCGACCGGGATTGCCTTTGCATCTAATGAAAAACTGTTTTTT.